This T cell receptor (beta chain) was identified in a study of blood T cell repertoires in COVID-19. Study background: Collection of acute and convalescent COVID-19 samples took place in the United States, Italy and Spain. T cells, B-cell-depleted T cells, or PBMCs provided the cDNA or gDNA that served as material.

Germline CDR1 reads LNHDA; CDR2 reads SQIVND (reference sequence). The CDR3 runs to 16 residues. V shed 7 bases and J shed 2 bases, with 17 bases lying between them. Participants reported their clinical history, and cohort assignment relied on those reports. In the original processing: Estimation of nucleated cell counts relied on the amplification of reference gene primers. Sequenced by immunoSEQ multiplex PCR; TCRdb stores in-frame clones only, minus some. Clonal size and the V and J genes are those of that table, whereas D and trimming came from the DNA. The sample comprises 200,000 to 250,000 clones, roughly 87% of which are singletons, and roughly 2.6% rests with the top ten.

The sequencing sample was made of PBMCs or T cells enriched from blood (not recorded which). This sequence joins TRBV19 and TRBJ1-4, with D maybe TRBD1 (5 bases). This clonotype was obtained from a woman under 40 with acute COVID-19. Written as DNA, the CDR3 is TGTGCCAGTACCCTAAGGCAGGGCTCGACTAATGAAAAACTGTTTTTT. Its translation: CASTLRQGSTNEKLFF.